This entry is about one T cell receptor (beta chain). The data were obtained in a study of cytomegalovirus exposure and HLA in healthy donors. PCR employed 60 Vbeta and 13 Jbeta primers. Generated by immunoSEQ multiplex PCR, the TCRdb table keeps only in-frame clones and is missing some. The repertoire holds 140,000 to 150,000 clones, roughly 70% seen once, with roughly 1.9% in the top ten. The donors comprised healthy bone marrow donors. With 5 bases clipped from V and 0 bases from J, the junction kept 4 bases outside the gene matches. Germline assignment: CDR1 SNHLY and CDR2 FYNNEI. This CDR3 spans 14 amino acids.

The sample comprised PBMCs. V gene TRBV2 combines with J gene TRBJ2-7; 7 bases align to TRBD1. The source of this sequence is a woman aged 55 to 70 in good health and CMV-seropositive. CDR3 coding DNA: TGTGCCAGCAGTCTGGGACAGAGCTCCTACGAGCAGTACTTC. Its translation: CASSLGQSSYEQYF. Full variable domain (remainder filled in from reference TRBV2 and TRBJ2-7): EPEVTQTPSHQVTQMGQEVILRCVPISNHLYFYWYRQILGQKVEFLVSFYNNEISEKSEIFDDQFSVERPDGSNFTLKIRSTKLEDSAMYFCASSLGQSSYEQYFGPGTRLTVT.